This T cell receptor (beta chain) was sequenced in a study of human T cells and chemical hapten exposure. This clonotype was observed at least ten times. Its antigen is undetermined. Study-level points and caveats: Patch test score showed a positive correlation with PT1 expanded TCR counts.

TCRdb re-derived calls from the RACE reads in MiXCR, one entry per CDR3 protein. This sample has about 96,000 distinct CDR3 sequences, with 7% to 10% found just once. The CDR3 runs to 12 residues. The V end was cut by 8 bases, the J end by 6 bases, with 13 bases between. CDR1 DFQATT and CDR2 SNEGSKA come from the germline V gene (reference sequence). The time point is: patch test 2, 6 weeks after DPC sensitization. Noted treatment: therapeutic diphenylcyclopropenone sensitization with weekly scalp DPC. Extraction of total RNA was performed on unfractionated whole blood. V gene TRBV20-1 combines with J gene TRBJ2-2, with TRBD2 as a possible D gene (6 bases). The sequence was obtained from a woman in her 40s with alopecia areata. Some clones in this sample may be carry-over from other donors' samples. The sequenced sample was whole blood, obtained in connection with sensitization to the hapten diphenylcyclopropenone (DPC). In DNA form, the CDR3 reads TGCAGTTCCTCGGGAGTCGCCGGGGAGCTGTTTTTT. This codes for CSSSGVAGELFF.